The 31 T cell receptor beta chains below were found in one sample sequenced in a study of cytotoxic CD8 clonotypes in ibrutinib-treated CLL. Data came from immunoSEQ multiplex PCR; TCRdb stores just in-frame clones and leaves some out. The sample has roughly 49,000 clones, approximately 82% seen once. The sample consisted of PBMCs, taken after 24 months of ibrutinib treatment. Every receptor here comes from a human donor with chronic lymphocytic leukemia.

The rearrangement links TRBV5-1 to TRBJ2-2; 8 bases fit TRBD2. The germline gives CDR1 SGHRS, CDR2 YFSETQ. CDR3 length: 15 residues. V lost 0 bases and J lost 5; bases outside the gene matches: 3. This CDR3 reads CASSLVVAGTGELFF. The CDR3, as DNA: TGCGCCAGCAGCTTGGTGGTAGCGGGAACCGGGGAGCTGTTTTTT. The full variable domain, with the rest looked up from reference TRBV5-1 and TRBJ2-2, is KAGVTQTPRYLIKTRGQQVTLSCSPISGHRSVSWYQQTPGQGLQFLFEYFSETQRNKGNFPGRFSGRQFSNSRSEMNVSTLELGDSALYLCASSLVVAGTGELFFGEGSRLTVL.

This clone has just one count. The J gene is TRBJ2-2, the V gene TRBV30, with TRBD2 matching over 13 bases. The CDR3 consists of 17 residues. The V segment lost 0 bases and the J segment 4 bases; nucleotides outside the gene matches: 5. Germline lookup yields CDR1 GTSNPN and CDR2 SVGIG (reference sequence). The CDR3 is CAWSVLGLAGVTGELFF. CDR3 nucleotides: TGTGCCTGGAGTGTTCTTGGACTAGCGGGAGTCACCGGGGAGCTGTTTTTT.

This rearrangement joins TRBV11-2 to TRBJ2-4; maybe TRBD2 (5 bases). Trimming took 5 bases from V and 1 from J, leaving 9 bases between them. CDR3 length: 14 residues. Germline V lookup: CDR1 SGHAT, CDR2 FQNNGV. The CDR3 spells CASSRGRAKNIQYF. CDR3 nucleotides: TGTGCCAGCAGCCGGGGAAGGGCCAAAAACATTCAGTACTTC.

The gene calls are TRBV18 and TRBJ2-3; the match to TRBD2 covers 14 bases. The ends lost 6 bases at V and 4 bases at J; junction bases unmatched: 9. The length of the CDR3 is 17 residues. Germline V gene data show CDR1 as KGHSH and CDR2 as LQKENI. This CDR3 reads CASSPGTSGRGADTQYF. The CDR3 DNA is TGTGCCAGCTCCCCCGGGACTAGCGGGAGAGGGGCAGATACGCAGTATTTT.

J is TRBJ2-1 and V is TRBV18; TRBD1 aligns across 7 bases. Germline lookup yields CDR1 KGHSH and CDR2 LQKENI. The CDR3 totals 12 residues. Trimming at V came to 6 bases and at J to 8 bases, leaving 4 bases not matched to a gene. Here the CDR3 reads CASSTGTDEQFF. The CDR3 coding sequence is TGTGCCAGCTCGACCGGGACAGATGAGCAGTTCTTC.

This sequence joins TRBV19 and TRBJ1-2; 8 bases match TRBD1. V was pared by 5 bases and J by 7 bases, with 12 bases of the junction left unmatched. This CDR3 region has 15 residues. CDR1 is LNHDA, CDR2 SQIVND, per germline (reference sequence). The CDR3 protein is CASSRQTGGDSGYTF. CDR3 DNA sequence: TGTGCCAGTAGTCGCCAAACAGGGGGTGACTCTGGCTACACCTTC.

The V call is TRBV6-4, the J call TRBJ2-7; possible D gene TRBD1, 5 bases. Between the trimmed V and J ends, which lost 3 bases and 0 bases, there was a span of 18 bases. Germline V gene data show CDR1 as MRHNA and CDR2 as SNTAGT. The CDR3 length is 17 residues. Here the CDR3 DNA reads TGTGCCAGCAGTGAGGCCAGGGCGGAAGGATTCTCCTACGAGCAGTACTTC. It translates to CASSEARAEGFSYEQYF.

The V call is TRBV5-1, the J call TRBJ2-7, with 8 nucleotides matching TRBD1. V shed 4 bases and J 5 bases; nucleotides not matched to a gene: 11. The CDR3 consists of 15 residues. The germline CDR1 and CDR2 sequences are SGHRS and YFSETQ. DNA for the CDR3: TGCGCCAGCAGCAGACCGCAGGGGGCATTCAACGAGCAGTACTTC. Translation: CASSRPQGAFNEQYF.

The chain carries TRBV6-1 and TRBJ1-2; unclear D gene. Deletions cut 1 base from V and 4 bases from J, with 10 bases between. Germline values: CDR1 MNHNS, CDR2 SASEGT. This CDR3 is built from 14 residues. The CDR3 DNA reads TGTGCCAGCAGTGAAGGCGGGCGGAGCTATGGCTACACCTTC. Protein sequence: CASSEGGRSYGYTF.

The gene calls are TRBV29-1 and TRBJ2-1; 7 bases are a match to TRBD2. Per the germline V gene, CDR1 is SQVTM and CDR2 is ANQGSEA. CDR3 length equals 14 residues. V gave up 3 bases and J gave up 9 bases; unmatched junction bases: 11. Here the CDR3 DNA reads TGCAGCGTTGATGAGGTTGGGAGGACTAGTGAGCAGTTCTTC. Protein: CSVDEVGRTSEQFF.

J is TRBJ2-7 and V is TRBV21-1; the DNA was not compared with TRBD2, the D call given in the table. TRBV21-1 is tagged as a pseudogene. The CDR3 runs to 15 residues. The CDR3 here is CASSNIAGVVGEQYF. CDR3 DNA sequence: TGTGCCAGCAGCAATATAGCGGGAGTAGTGGGCGAGCAGTACTTC.

This clone was seen once. J is TRBJ2-1 and V is TRBV11-1, with TRBD2 matching 8 bases. CDR1 and CDR2 (germline): SGHAT, FQDESV (reference sequence). The trim removed 4 bases at V and 8 bases at J, leaving 10 bases unmatched. The CDR3 runs 15 residues. Here the CDR3 DNA reads TGTGCCAGCAGCTCCGGACTAGCCGGCGGCTATGAGCAGTTCTTC. Protein sequence: CASSSGLAGGYEQFF.

The sample holds one count of this clone. The V and J genes are TRBV7-2 and TRBJ1-2; 9 bases agree with TRBD1. Germline-derived CDR1 and CDR2 are SGHTA and FQGNSA. The CDR3 consists of 14 residues. The V segment lost 5 bases and the J segment 8 bases; nucleotides outside the gene matches: 9. This CDR3 is CASSLGQGPRGYTF. The DNA for the CDR3 is TGTGCCAGCAGCCTAGGACAGGGGCCTAGAGGCTACACCTTC.

This clone was seen only once. This sequence joins TRBV28 and TRBJ1-5, with 9 bases fitting TRBD1. With V trimmed by 6 bases and J by 2 bases, 5 bases remained unmatched. Germline loops: CDR1 MDHEN, CDR2 SYDVKM. The CDR3 has 15 residues. CDR3 in DNA: TGTGCCAGCAGGCAAACAGGGGGCGGCAATCAGCCCCAGCATTTT. This gives the protein CASRQTGGGNQPQHF.

The chain combines TRBV25-1 with TRBJ1-2; no clear D gene. V lost 3 bases to trimming and J lost 8 bases, with 10 bases between them. The germline V gene has CDR1 MGHDK and CDR2 SYGVNS. The CDR3 covers 12 residues. CDR3 loop: CASSDYAGGYTF. In nucleotides, the CDR3 is TGTGCCAGCAGTGATTACGCCGGAGGCTACACCTTC.

This clone was detected a few times. The V gene is TRBV28, the J gene TRBJ1-5, with 7 bases identical to TRBD1. The CDR3 length is 13 residues. V gave up 7 bases and J gave up 1 base; unmatched junction bases: 1. From germline, CDR1 is MDHEN and CDR2 SYDVKM. CDR3 bases: TGTGCCAGCAACAGGGGCAGCAATCAGCCCCAGCATTTT. This gives the protein CASNRGSNQPQHF.

This chain uses TRBV4-1 with TRBJ2-1; tentative D call: TRBD1 (6 bases). V lost 4 bases and J 7 bases, leaving 20 bases between the germline ends. The CDR3 runs to 16 residues. Germline values: CDR1 MGHRA, CDR2 YSYEKL. CDR3 region: CASSLQGGNRVNEQFF. In nucleotides, the CDR3 is TGCGCCAGCAGCCTTCAAGGTGGAAACAGGGTAAATGAGCAGTTCTTC.

This sequence joins TRBV6-6 and TRBJ2-1, with no clear D. Between the trimmed V and J ends, which lost 0 bases and 10 bases, there was a span of 10 bases. Germline CDR1 and CDR2: MNHNY and SVGAGI (reference sequence). CDR3 length: 13 amino acids. CDR3 region: CASSYSRLPEQFF. CDR3 bases: TGTGCCAGCAGTTACTCCCGTCTACCAGAGCAGTTCTTC.

The V gene is TRBV7-2, the J gene TRBJ2-5, with a tentative D call TRBD2 (6 bases). Germline assignment: CDR1 SGHTA and CDR2 FQGNSA. V gave up 5 bases and J gave up 4 bases, with 17 bases separating them. This CDR3 spans 15 amino acids. The CDR3 DNA sequence: TGTGCCAGCAGCACAGCGAGGCTGGGGGGAGAGACCCAGTACTTC. This sequence encodes CASSTARLGGETQYF.

The chain is built from TRBV19 and TRBJ2-2; 7 positions agree with TRBD2. Germline V gene lookup returns CDR1 LNHDA and CDR2 SQIVND (reference sequence). The CDR3 runs 15 residues. The trim removed 5 bases at V and 7 bases at J, leaving 10 bases unmatched. The CDR3 DNA reads TGTGCCAGTAGTGTAGCCAAAGCGGGATTCGGGGAGCTGTTTTTT. Amino acid sequence: CASSVAKAGFGELFF.

This clone was found once. The genes are TRBV7-5 and TRBJ1-2; TRBD1, the table's D call, lacks a check against the DNA. TRBV7-5 is a documented pseudogene. This CDR3 is built from 15 residues. The CDR3 sequence: CVRPLSGSLNYGYTF. The CDR3 bases are TGTGTCAGACCACTCTCAGGGTCCCTTAACTATGGCTACACCTTC.

The V call is TRBV29-1, the J call TRBJ1-6, with 8 bases aligning to TRBD1. The CDR3 spans 14 residues. Germline CDR1 SQVTM, CDR2 ANQGSEA. The J segment lost 10 bases and the V segment lost 6 bases, leaving 11 bases of the junction unmatched. CDR3 amino acids: CSVQQGDRRSPLHF. CDR3 bases: TGCAGCGTGCAACAGGGGGATCGCCGCTCACCCCTCCACTTT. Complete variable domain (other parts from reference TRBV29-1 and TRBJ1-6): SAVISQKPSRDICQRGTSLTIQCQVDSQVTMMFWYRQQPGQSLTLIATANQGSEATYESGFVIDKFPISRPNLTFSTLTVSNMSPEDSSIYLCSVQQGDRRSPLHFGNGTRLTVT.

The genes are TRBV19 and TRBJ1-2; D ambiguous. This CDR3 is built from 14 residues. Per germline, CDR1 LNHDA and CDR2 SQIVND (reference sequence). Deletions cut 3 bases from V and 8 bases from J, with 16 bases between. Here the CDR3 reads CASSIAGYGEGYTF. The DNA of the CDR3 is TGTGCCAGTAGTATCGCGGGCTACGGGGAGGGCTACACCTTC.

This chain joins TRBV30 and TRBJ1-2; D remains unclear. Trimming cost V 3 bases and J 7 bases, with 24 bases left between them. The CDR3 loop spans 16 amino acids. Germline CDR1 reads GTSNPN; CDR2 reads SVGIG (reference sequence). DNA for the CDR3: TGTGCCTGGAGCCTCTTGGGAGGGATCTCAGATTTTGGCTACACCTTC. It yields the protein CAWSLLGGISDFGYTF.

This rearrangement joins TRBV19 to TRBJ1-5, with D tentatively TRBD1 (5 bases). There are 17 residues in the CDR3. V was trimmed by 1 base and J by 0 bases, leaving 13 bases between them. Per the germline V gene, CDR1 is LNHDA and CDR2 is SQIVND (reference sequence). CDR3 nucleotide sequence: TGTGCCAGTAGTATAGGGGCAGGGAGCCATAGCAATCAGCCCCAGCATTTT. It yields the protein CASSIGAGSHSNQPQHF.

The chain uses TRBV11-2 and TRBJ2-6; either TRBD1 or TRBD2 may fit D (7 bases each). The V end lost 2 bases, the J end lost 2 bases, and 16 bases lay between the germline ends. The CDR3 consists of 18 residues. CDR1 and CDR2 from the germline V gene are SGHAT and FQNNGV. CDR3 sequence: CASSLLGGGSTGANVLTF. DNA for the CDR3: TGTGCCAGCAGCTTATTGGGAGGGGGCTCGACTGGGGCCAACGTCCTGACTTTC.

This clone was recorded once. V usage is TRBV18 and J usage is TRBJ2-1; D assignment may be TRBD1 or TRBD2 (6 bases each). Between the trimmed V and J ends, which lost 3 bases and 9 bases, there was a span of 12 bases. CDR3 length equals 13 residues. Per germline, CDR1 KGHSH and CDR2 LQKENI. CDR3 nucleotide sequence: TGTGCCAGCTCACCGGGGGCCGGGGGTGAGCAGTTCTTC. Translation: CASSPGAGGEQFF.

The V and J genes are TRBV11-2 and TRBJ2-7, with D possibly being TRBD1 (6 bases). V gave up 1 base and J gave up 3 bases, with 10 bases separating them. The CDR3 runs 14 residues. Germline assignment: CDR1 SGHAT and CDR2 FQNNGV. The CDR3 DNA follows: TGTGCCAGCAGCTTAGTTCAGGGGAGCTACGAGCAGTACTTC. Translating it yields CASSLVQGSYEQYF.

V is TRBV7-2 and J is TRBJ2-7; 7 bases map to TRBD1. This CDR3 spans 14 amino acids. CDR1 SGHTA and CDR2 FQGNSA come from the germline V gene. The V and J ends lost 2 bases and 2 bases, in that order; junction bases with no gene match: 3. CDR3 nucleotide sequence: TGTGCCAGCAGCTTAACGACAGGGACCTACGAGCAGTACTTC. Translation: CASSLTTGTYEQYF. The variable domain in full, completed from reference TRBV7-2 and TRBJ2-7, reads GAGVSQSPSNKVTEKGKDVELRCDPISGHTALYWYRQSLGQGLEFLIYFQGNSAPDKSGLPSDRFSAERTGGSVSTLTIQRTQQEDSAVYLCASSLTTGTYEQYFGPGTRLTVT.

The chain carries TRBV19 and TRBJ1-4; D unresolved. Germline values: CDR1 LNHDA, CDR2 SQIVND (reference sequence). V was shortened by 6 bases and J by 12 bases, with 26 bases between the two germline ends. The CDR3 has 16 residues. The CDR3 sequence: CASRRTLPGLDGELFF. CDR3 in DNA: TGTGCCAGTAGGCGAACTCTACCGGGCCTTGATGGAGAACTGTTTTTT.

V is TRBV19 and J is TRBJ1-2, with no clear D. Germline V lookup: CDR1 LNHDA, CDR2 SQIVND (reference sequence). This CDR3 is built from 12 residues. Trimming shortened V by 5 bases and J by 5 bases, and 9 bases separated the two germline ends. The CDR3 bases are TGTGCCAGTAGTCCCGGAGTATATGGCTACACCTTC. It yields the protein CASSPGVYGYTF. The complete variable domain, with remaining parts taken from reference TRBV19 and TRBJ1-2, reads DGGITQSPKYLFRKEGQNVTLSCEQNLNHDAMYWYRQDPGQGLRLIYYSQIVNDFQKGDIAEGYSVSREKKESFPLTVTSAQKNPTAFYLCASSPGVYGYTFGSGTRLTVV.